Reported below is one T cell receptor beta chain. The target antigen is unknown. The sample belongs to a study of T cell clonotyping in hematopoietic cell transplantation. Overall study results and limits: After transplant, recipient diversity fell while pathologically expanded clonotypes grew through day 180. At the given depth, recipient repertoires were over 95% de novo clonotypes. Broader posttransplant TCR repertoire diversity was predicted by graft donor and pretransplant recipient Inverse Simpson Index values.

The CDR3 consists of 13 residues. V was shortened by 6 bases and J by 2 bases, with 11 bases between the two germline ends. CDR1 is MNHNS and CDR2 is SASEGT in the germline V gene. Time point specified: recipient sample about 28 days before transplant, after cytoreduction. Samples: about 28 days before transplant, then days 30, 100 and 180 after. Here immunoSEQ multiplex PCR was the method, and the copy in TCRdb shows in-frame clones only, minus some. The sample records thousands of clones, around 90% being singletons. The TCR was taken from a man in his sixties with acute myeloid leukemia. Some clones in this sample may be carry-over from other donors' samples. The chain combines TRBV6-1 with TRBJ2-7, with a tentative D call TRBD2 (6 bases). Here the sequenced sample was peripheral blood mononuclear cells, taken before stem cell transplant. The CDR3 sequence is CASRLGLTYEQYF. The CDR3 nucleotides are TGTGCCAGCAGACTGGGACTGACCTACGAGCAGTACTTC.